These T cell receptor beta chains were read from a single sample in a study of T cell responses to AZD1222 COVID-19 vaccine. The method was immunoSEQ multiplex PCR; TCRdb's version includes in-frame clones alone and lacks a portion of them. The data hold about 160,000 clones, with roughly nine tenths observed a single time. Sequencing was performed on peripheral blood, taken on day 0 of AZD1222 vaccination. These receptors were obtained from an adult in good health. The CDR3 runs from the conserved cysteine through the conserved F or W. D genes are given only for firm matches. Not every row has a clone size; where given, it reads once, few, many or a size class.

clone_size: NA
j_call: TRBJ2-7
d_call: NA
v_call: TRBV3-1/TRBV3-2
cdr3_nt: TGTGCCAGCAGCCAAGATATGGGGTACGAGCAGTACTTC
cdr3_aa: CASSQDMGYEQYF

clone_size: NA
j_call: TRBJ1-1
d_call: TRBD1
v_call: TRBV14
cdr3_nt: TGTGCCAGCAGCTATCGGACAGGCACTGAAGCTTTCTTT
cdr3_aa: CASSYRTGTEAFF

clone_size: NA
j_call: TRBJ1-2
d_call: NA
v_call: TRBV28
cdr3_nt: TGTGCCAGCACTACGGTCGGGGCCGCAGGCGGCTACACCTTC
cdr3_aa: CASTTVGAAGGYTF

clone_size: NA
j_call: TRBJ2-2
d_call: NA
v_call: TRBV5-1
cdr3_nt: TGCGCCAGCAGCTTGGCCAGCGATGGCGGGGAGCTGTTTTTT
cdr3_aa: CASSLASDGGELFF

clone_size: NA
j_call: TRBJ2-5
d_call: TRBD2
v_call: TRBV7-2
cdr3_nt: TGTGCCAGCAGCTCGATAATTGGACTAGCGGGGGCTCGGCGGGAGACCCAGTACTTC
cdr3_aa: CASSSIIGLAGARRETQYF

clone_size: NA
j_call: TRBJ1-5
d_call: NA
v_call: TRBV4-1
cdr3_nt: TGCGCCAGCAGCCAAGATGAGTCTTCCGGGCACCAGCCCCAGCATTTT
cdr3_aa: CASSQDESSGHQPQHF

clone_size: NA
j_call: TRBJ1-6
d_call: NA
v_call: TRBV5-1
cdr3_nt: TGCGCCAGCAGCTTGGACAGGCAGAATTCACCCCTCCACTTT
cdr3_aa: CASSLDRQNSPLHF

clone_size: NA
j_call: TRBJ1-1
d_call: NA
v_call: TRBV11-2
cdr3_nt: TGTGCCAGCAGCCCTTTACAGGGTCGGAAGACTGAAGCTTTCTTT
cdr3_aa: CASSPLQGRKTEAFF

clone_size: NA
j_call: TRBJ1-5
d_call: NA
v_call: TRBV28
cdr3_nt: TGTGCCAGCAGTTTATGGCCGAACCTCCGAGGTAGAATCCAGCCCCAGCATTTT
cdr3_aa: CASSLWPNLRGRIQPQHF

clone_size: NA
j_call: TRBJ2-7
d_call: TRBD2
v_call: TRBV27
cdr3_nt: TGTGCCAGCAGTTCCCGGACTAGCACTGTGCTTCCCCACGAGCAGTACTTC
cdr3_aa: CASSSRTSTVLPHEQYF

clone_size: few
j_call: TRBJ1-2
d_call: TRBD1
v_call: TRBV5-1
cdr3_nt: TGCGCCAGCAGCGGTGGGGACAGTACTAACTATGGCTACACCTTC
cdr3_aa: CASSGGDSTNYGYTF

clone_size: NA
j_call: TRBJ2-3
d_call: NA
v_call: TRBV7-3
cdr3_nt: TGTGCCAGCAGCTTAATGGGGACCCGCACAGATACGCAGTATTTT
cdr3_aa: CASSLMGTRTDTQYF

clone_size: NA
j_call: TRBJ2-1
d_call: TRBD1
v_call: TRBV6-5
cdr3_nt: TGTGCCAGCAGTTACAGGGACAGAGGGGATGAGCAGTTCTTC
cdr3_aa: CASSYRDRGDEQFF

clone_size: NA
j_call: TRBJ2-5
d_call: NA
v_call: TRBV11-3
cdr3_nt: TGTGCCAGCAGCTTACGTGAGACCCAGTACTTC
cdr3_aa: CASSLRETQYF

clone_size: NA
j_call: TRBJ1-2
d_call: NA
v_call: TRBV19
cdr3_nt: TGTGCCAGTAGTATCTCTGATCAATGGACAGTCTATGGCTACACCTTC
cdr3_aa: CASSISDQWTVYGYTF

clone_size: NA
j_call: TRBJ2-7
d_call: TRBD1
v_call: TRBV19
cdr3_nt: TGTGCCAGTAGTATCACCGGGACAGGGCACTACGAGCAGTACTTC
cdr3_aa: CASSITGTGHYEQYF

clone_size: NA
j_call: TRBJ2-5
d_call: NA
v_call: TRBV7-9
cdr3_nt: TGTGCCAGCAGCTTAGCGGATCAGACCCAGTACTTC
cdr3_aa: CASSLADQTQYF

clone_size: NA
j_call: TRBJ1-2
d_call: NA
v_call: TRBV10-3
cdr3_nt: TGTGCCATCAGTGAGCCAGGGTCCTATGGCTACACCTTC
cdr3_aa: CAISEPGSYGYTF

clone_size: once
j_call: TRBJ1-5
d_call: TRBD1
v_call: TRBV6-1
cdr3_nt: TGTGCCAGCAGTACGGACAGGGTGCATCAGCCCCAGCATTTT
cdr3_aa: CASSTDRVHQPQHF

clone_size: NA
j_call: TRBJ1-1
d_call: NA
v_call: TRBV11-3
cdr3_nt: TGTGCCAGCAGCTTTGGGGACATCAAGAACACTGAAGCTTTCTTT
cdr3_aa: CASSFGDIKNTEAFF

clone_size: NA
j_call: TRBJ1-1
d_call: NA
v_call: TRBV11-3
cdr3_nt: TGTGCCAGCAGCCCCGACATGAACACTGAAGCTTTCTTT
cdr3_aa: CASSPDMNTEAFF

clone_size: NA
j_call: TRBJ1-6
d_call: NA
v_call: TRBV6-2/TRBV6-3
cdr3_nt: TGTGCCAGCAGTTACGGTATTTCACCCCTCCACTTT
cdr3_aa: CASSYGISPLHF

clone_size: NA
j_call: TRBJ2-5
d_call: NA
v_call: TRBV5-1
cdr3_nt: TGCGCCAGCAGCTTGGGTCGAGAAATCGAGACCCAGTACTTC
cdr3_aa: CASSLGREIETQYF